Listed below are T cell receptor beta chains from one sample, sequenced in a study of T cells after yellow fever vaccination. Using its own MiXCR run on the 5' RACE reads, TCRdb lists one record per CDR3 protein. The sample carries over 100,000 distinct CDR3 sequences, 6.5% to 9% recorded once. The sequencing here drew on CD8+ T cells sorted from PBMCs, taken 45 days after the yellow fever booster vaccination. These receptors all stem from a man aged 25 to 40 who received the YFV17D yellow fever vaccine. Both conserved end residues are part of each CDR3. A D gene is named only where the DNA matches it firmly. Clone size, where shown, is once, few, many, or a class for clones that have expanded.

D,size,V,J,DNA,CDR3
NA,few,TRBV12-3/TRBV12-4,TRBJ2-1,TGTGCCAGCCGTCCCGGATCAGGAGGTAATGAGCAGTTCTTC,CASRPGSGGNEQFF
TRBD2,many,TRBV20-1,TRBJ2-7,TGCAGTGCTAGAGATGTACGCGGGACTGAGGGAGGGGAGCAGTACTTC,CSARDVRGTEGGEQYF
NA,many,TRBV12-3/TRBV12-4,TRBJ2-3,TGTGCCAGCACCTTCGCCGGAGGGACGGGTACGCAGTATTTT,CASTFAGGTGTQYF
NA,many,TRBV10-3,TRBJ2-2,TGTGCCATCAGTGAGTCTTCGCTGTCCGGGGAGCTGTTTTTT,CAISESSLSGELFF
TRBD1,few,TRBV9,TRBJ2-1,TGTGCCAGCAGCGGAACCGGGACAGACTTCTACAATGAGCAGTTCTTC,CASSGTGTDFYNEQFF
NA,many,TRBV12-3/TRBV12-4,TRBJ2-1,TGTGCCAGCAGTTTCGTACACAATGAGCAGTTCTTC,CASSFVHNEQFF
TRBD2,many,TRBV12-3/TRBV12-4,TRBJ2-1,TGTGCCAGCAGTCTGCTCCTAGCGGGACCCAATGAGCAGTTCTTC,CASSLLLAGPNEQFF
TRBD1,many,TRBV5-1,TRBJ2-7,TGTGCCAGCAGTTTTGGGACAGGGGGTTACGAGCAGTACTTC,CASSFGTGGYEQYF
TRBD2,many,TRBV2,TRBJ2-1,TGTGCCAGCGGGACTAGCCGGAATGAGCAGTTCTTC,CASGTSRNEQFF
TRBD2,many,TRBV27,TRBJ2-3,TGTGCCAGCAGTCCAGGTAGCGGGAGGGCCTTCGATACGCAGTATTTT,CASSPGSGRAFDTQYF
NA,many,TRBV7-9,TRBJ2-1,TGTGCCAGCAGCCCTCTGTACGTCTCCTACAATGAGCAGTTCTTC,CASSPLYVSYNEQFF
NA,few,TRBV11-1,TRBJ2-5,TGTGCCAGCAGCTCCGCCCGTGAGGGGCTCAGCGCTGGAGATTACGAGACCCAGTACTTC,CASSSAREGLSAGDYETQYF
NA,many,TRBV6-5,TRBJ1-1,TGTGCCAGCAGTTACGGGTTATGGGCTGAAGCTTTCTTT,CASSYGLWAEAFF
NA,many,TRBV29-1,TRBJ1-1,TGCAGCGTCCGCAAAGGCCTTGAAGCTTTCTTT,CSVRKGLEAFF
TRBD1,many,TRBV6-2/TRBV6-3,TRBJ1-1,TGTGCCAGCTTGTCTTTCGGGACAGGGGCCTGGAACACTGAAGCTTTCTTT,CASLSFGTGAWNTEAFF
NA,NA,TRBV23-1,TRBJ2-1,TGTGCCAGCAGGCAACAGATGCGCCCCGAGCAGTTCTTC,CASRQQMRPEQFF
NA,few,TRBV28,TRBJ2-7,TGTGCCAGCAGCTTCGGGACGAGGGGTTACGAGCAGTACTTC,CASSFGTRGYEQYF
NA,few,TRBV7-2,TRBJ1-2,TGTGCCAGCAGCTTAGTGGGGGACTATGGCTACACCTTC,CASSLVGDYGYTF
NA,many,TRBV29-1,TRBJ2-1,TGCAGCGTTGACATCCACAATGAGCAGTTCTTC,CSVDIHNEQFF
TRBD1,many,TRBV20-1,TRBJ2-7,TGCAGTGCAGGGGTTGACCGGGACAGGGGGCCCAAGGGGTCCTACGAGCAGTACTTC,CSAGVDRDRGPKGSYEQYF
NA,NA,TRBV30,TRBJ2-6,TGTGCCTGGAGTGTATCTTGGGACATTTCTTCAAGGGGCTCTGGGGCCAACGTCCTGACTTTC,CAWSVSWDISSRGSGANVLTF
TRBD2,many,TRBV30,TRBJ2-7,TGTGCCTGGTCTAGCGGGAACTACGAGCAGTACTTC,CAWSSGNYEQYF
NA,many,TRBV11-2,TRBJ2-1,TGTGCCAGCAGCTTCCCCAGCTTCTCCTACAATGAGCAGTTCTTC,CASSFPSFSYNEQFF
TRBD1,many,TRBV5-6,TRBJ2-3,TGTGCCAGCAGTTCTCCGGGACAGGACACAGATACGCAGTATTTT,CASSSPGQDTDTQYF
NA,few,TRBV7-9,TRBJ1-4,TGTGCCAGCAGCCCGCCCGCAGGAACAGGGAAAATCGAAAAACTGTTTTTT,CASSPPAGTGKIEKLFF
NA,NA,TRBV7-9,TRBJ1-5,TGTGCCAGCAGCTTAGAATCAGGGCAGCCCCAGCATTTT,CASSLESGQPQHF
TRBD2,few,TRBV6-6,TRBJ2-3,TGTGCCAGCAGTTCGGGGGGGACAGATACGCAGTATTTT,CASSSGGTDTQYF
NA,many,TRBV27,TRBJ2-5,TGTGCCAGCAGAAATCAAGGGTTTTGGGGGAGCTCGCCTTTCCAAGAGACCCAGTACTTC,CASRNQGFWGSSPFQETQYF
NA,many,TRBV21-1,TRBJ2-7,TGTGCCAGCAGCACTCCCAGTACCTACGAGCAGTACTTC,CASSTPSTYEQYF
TRBD2,many,TRBV11-2,TRBJ2-1,TGTGCCAGCAGCGGCGGACTAGCGGGATTTCTTGAGCAGTTCTTC,CASSGGLAGFLEQFF
NA,many,TRBV10-3,TRBJ1-2,TGTGCCATCAGTGAGTCCTCGACAGTTGGTGGCTACACCTTC,CAISESSTVGGYTF
NA,NA,TRBV23-1,TRBJ2-2,TGCGCCAGCAGTCAATCATACAGGGACTATGATACCGGGGAGCTGTTTTTT,CASSQSYRDYDTGELFF
TRBD1,many,TRBV7-8,TRBJ2-7,TGTGCCAGCAGCTCACCCCGGGACAGGATCTACGAGCAGTACTTC,CASSSPRDRIYEQYF
NA,few,TRBV20-1,TRBJ1-2,TGCAGTGCCGAAGACGGAAGGGGCTATGGCTACACCTTC,CSAEDGRGYGYTF
NA,many,TRBV12-5,TRBJ2-1,TGTGCTAGTGGAAGGGTTGTCATTGAGCAGTTCTTC,CASGRVVIEQFF
TRBD2,medium-sized,TRBV20-1,TRBJ2-5,TGCAGCAGCCCTGGACTAGCGGTCTACCAAGAGACCCAGTACTTC,CSSPGLAVYQETQYF
NA,many,TRBV4-2,TRBJ2-4,TGTGCCAGCAGCCAAGAATCGAGAAGGACACTAGCCAAAAACATTCAGTACTTC,CASSQESRRTLAKNIQYF
TRBD2,many,TRBV6-5,TRBJ2-1,TGTGCCAGCAGTTATTTCCTCCCAGGACTAGCGGGAGACGAGCAGTTCTTC,CASSYFLPGLAGDEQFF
NA,NA,TRBV24-1,TRBJ2-1,TGTGCCACTCAAGAGGGGGAGCGGCAGTTCTTC,CATQEGERQFF
TRBD1,many,TRBV10-3,TRBJ2-5,TGTGCCATCGCTTCCCAGGGGGCCATGGAGACCCAGTACTTC,CAIASQGAMETQYF
NA,few,TRBV28,TRBJ2-3,TGTGCCAGCAGTCCACCCATACTAGCTTTAACAGATACGCAGTATTTT,CASSPPILALTDTQYF
NA,many,TRBV12-3/TRBV12-4,TRBJ1-6,TGTGCCAGCAGCCCGGGTGGGCCTAATTCACCCCTCCACTTT,CASSPGGPNSPLHF
NA,many,TRBV6-2/TRBV6-3,TRBJ2-7,TGTGCCAGCGTCCAGGCAAAAACTGCCTACGAGCAGTACTTC,CASVQAKTAYEQYF
NA,few,TRBV30,TRBJ1-1,TGTGCCTGGAGTCTGGGGAACACTGAAGCTTTCTTT,CAWSLGNTEAFF